A single sample is the source of the 5 T cell receptor beta chains below, sequenced in a study of T cells in Graves' hyperthyroidism and ophthalmopathy (dated by TCRdb to the late 2010s). Library preparation used multiplex PCR. Sequencing instrument: Illumina HiSeq 2000. Amplification of TCR beta CDR3 regions was carried out from RNA transcripts. The first round of RT-PCR for the TCR CDR3 was performed with the HTBI primer set and the Qiagen OneStep RT-PCR kit. In-frame beta chains were kept once TCRdb had trimmed the public reads at Q25 with fastp and called clones with MiXCR. Here each entry gathers all rows of one CDR3 protein and keeps the most common genes and DNA. The sample data list around 600,000 distinct CDR3 sequences, and 15% to 19% of these were observed just once. Together, the top ten hold under 7.5% of the sample. The sample comprised blood. All receptors derive from a woman under 40 with Graves' hyperthyroidism.

This clonotype was counted at least ten times. The genes are TRBV2 and TRBJ1-3; D is unclear. Germline V gene lookup returns CDR1 SNHLY and CDR2 FYNNEI. The CDR3 spans 14 residues. The V end was cut by 7 bases, the J end by 0 bases, with 10 bases between. In DNA form, the CDR3 reads TGTGCCAGCATCTCGAGAAGCTCTGGAAACACCATATATTTT. Its translation is CASISRSSGNTIYF.

Many counts were recorded for this clonotype. The chain employs TRBV4-3 and TRBJ2-7; TRBD2 matches at 7 bases. With 3 bases clipped from V and 3 bases from J, the junction kept 5 bases outside the gene matches. There are 14 residues in the CDR3. CDR1 LGHNA and CDR2 YSLEER come from the germline V gene. The CDR3 loop reads CASSQRTSYYEQYF. The DNA of the CDR3 is TGCGCCAGCAGCCAGAGGACTAGTTACTACGAGCAGTACTTC.

The chain combines TRBV6-5 with TRBJ2-2; D might be TRBD1 or TRBD2, each matching 6 bases. The V gene's germline CDR1 is MNHEY and CDR2 SVGAGI. The V and J ends lost 2 bases and 6 bases respectively, with 16 bases between them. The CDR3 totals 16 residues. CDR3 region: CASSYTYRGRAGELFF. For the CDR3, the DNA is TGTGCCAGCAGTTACACGTACCGGGGGCGCGCCGGGGAGCTGTTTTTT.

This clonotype showed up many times. The chain couples TRBV27 to TRBJ2-1; perhaps D is TRBD1 or TRBD2 (5 bases each). V was shortened by 5 bases and J by 5 bases, with 19 bases between the two germline ends. The CDR3 loop spans 16 amino acids. Germline lookup yields CDR1 MNHEY and CDR2 SMNVEV (reference sequence). Here the CDR3 reads CASSPLAGTANNEQFF. CDR3 nucleotide sequence: TGTGCCAGCAGTCCACTGGCCGGGACGGCAAACAATGAGCAGTTCTTC.

V usage is TRBV27 and J usage is TRBJ2-1; 7 bases are shared with TRBD1. This CDR3 spans 15 amino acids. Unmatched junction bases numbered 7, after V lost 1 base and J lost 7 bases. In germline, CDR1 is MNHEY, CDR2 SMNVEV (reference sequence). The CDR3 DNA is TGTGCCAGCAGTTTATTCCCCCCGGACAGGAATGAGCAGTTCTTC. Amino acid sequence: CASSLFPPDRNEQFF.